This T cell receptor (beta chain) was documented in a study of blood T cell repertoires in COVID-19. Across the study: The analysed material was cDNA or gDNA that came from T cells, B-cell-depleted T cells, or PBMCs.

The protocol was immunoSEQ multiplex PCR, while the TCRdb copy is restricted to in-frame clones and leaves out a portion. This table has 95,000 to 150,000 clones, just over 85% appearing once. The sequenced sample was peripheral blood. The sequence was obtained from a man aged 35 to 55 with acute or convalescent COVID-19.

CDR3 residues: CASSISAANTGELFF. CDR3 nucleotides: TGTGCCAGTAGTATCTCAGCGGCCAACACCGGGGAGCTGTTTTTT. The chain links TRBV19 to TRBJ2-2; D may be TRBD2 (5 bases). The CDR3 extends over 15 amino acids. Trimming shortened V by 3 bases and J by 2 bases, and 10 bases separated the two germline ends. Germline V lookup: CDR1 LNHDA, CDR2 SQIVND (reference sequence).